This TCR beta chain stems from a study of regulatory T cells in long-lasting Graves disease. Findings and caveats of the study: Persistent disease was associated with favored TRBV28 usage and with favored use of TRBJ1-2 and TRBJ2-5. What was studied was peripheral blood only, and not thyroid tissue.

On this clonotype itself: Its specificity is unknown.

Sample time point: persistent/refractory GD, antithyroid drugs over 5 years with positive TRAb. Construction of the TCR library relied on RNA isolated from PBMCs. Nine milliliters of peripheral blood were drawn into EDTA tubes. Sequencing libraries for TCR beta were prepared with iRepertoire HTBI primers and Arm-PCR of CDR3 regions. TCRdb passed the multiplex PCR reads through MiXCR, listing each CDR3 protein once. The sample yields under 450,000 distinct CDR3 sequences, approximately 23% seen once. This CDR3 is 14 amino acids long. Trimming stripped 1 base from V and 4 bases from J, with 13 bases between. CDR1 is DFQATT, CDR2 SNEGSKA, per germline (reference sequence).

The genes are TRBV20-1 and TRBJ1-1; D might be TRBD1 (5 bases). This clonotype was obtained from a woman aged 40 to 49 with Graves disease. Here the sequenced sample was peripheral blood mononuclear cells (PBMCs), taken when the disease was refractory, from a patient treated with antithyroid drugs. In DNA form, the CDR3 reads TGCAGTGCTAGAGTTAGCCAGGGTATCACTGAAGCTTTCTTT. This encodes CSARVSQGITEAFF.